This TCR beta chain was identified in a study of shared clonotypes between healthy human individuals. The CDR3 spans 13 residues. The ends were cut back, 1 base at V and 2 bases at J, with 9 bases in the middle. CDR1 SQVTM and CDR2 ANQGSEA come from the germline V gene. Researchers sequenced unsorted PBMC DNA using ten immunoSEQ deep assay plates. Method: immunoSEQ multiplex PCR; TCRdb's copy keeps in-frame clones and lacks some. The sample shows about 99,000 clones, around 43% of them seen only once. The chain joins TRBV29-1 to TRBJ2-7, with D maybe TRBD1 (5 bases). Sequencing used PBMCs. This clonotype originated in a middle-aged woman in good health. Some clones in this sample may be carry-over from other donors' samples. Here the CDR3 reads CSVEVAGTYEQYF. The CDR3 nucleotides are TGCAGCGTTGAAGTGGCAGGGACCTACGAGCAGTACTTC.